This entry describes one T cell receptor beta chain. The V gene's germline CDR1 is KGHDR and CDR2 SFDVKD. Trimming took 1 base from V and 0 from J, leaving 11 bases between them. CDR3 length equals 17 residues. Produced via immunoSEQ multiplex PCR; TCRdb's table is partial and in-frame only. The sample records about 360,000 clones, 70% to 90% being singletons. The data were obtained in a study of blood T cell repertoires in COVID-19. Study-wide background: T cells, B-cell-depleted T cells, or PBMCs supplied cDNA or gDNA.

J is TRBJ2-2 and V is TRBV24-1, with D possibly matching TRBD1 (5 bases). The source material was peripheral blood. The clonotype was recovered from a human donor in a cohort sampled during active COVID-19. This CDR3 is CATSDFKETANTGELFF. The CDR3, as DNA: TGTGCCACCAGTGATTTTAAGGAGACAGCGAACACCGGGGAGCTGTTTTTT.